The 11 T cell receptor beta chains presented below share a single source sample, sequenced in a study of a mutant IDH1 vaccine in newly diagnosed glioma. Their recognized antigens are unknown. Time point defined: week 11, during vaccination. Alongside topical imiquimod, each dose of vaccine comprised 300 ug of mutant IDH1 20-mer peptide. Profiling relied on immunoSEQ multiplex PCR, and the TCRdb table lists in-frame clones only, not all of them. The data contain around 120,000 clones, about four fifths of them seen just once; the ten biggest clones take up under 7%. The sequences come from PBMCs, collected from a glioma patient whose treatment included an IDH1 peptide vaccine. These receptors were obtained from a man between 40 and 49 years old with glioma.

This chain links TRBV2 with TRBJ2-2; 13 nucleotides match TRBD2. V shed 5 bases and J 4 bases; nucleotides not matched to a gene: 1. This CDR3 has 15 amino acids. Germline V gene sequence: CDR1 SNHLY, CDR2 FYNNEI. In DNA form, the CDR3 reads TGTGCCAGCAGTCGACTAGCGGGGGGCACCGGGGAGCTGTTTTTT. The encoded protein is CASSRLAGGTGELFF.

V is TRBV19 and J is TRBJ1-2; D is uncertain. From germline, CDR1 is LNHDA and CDR2 SQIVND (reference sequence). The CDR3 consists of 13 residues. The CDR3, as DNA: TGTGGCTCAGCAAGGGTTCCAAACTATGGCTACACCTTC. It codes for CGSARVPNYGYTF.

This rearrangement joins TRBV6-5 to TRBJ2-4; 8 nucleotides match TRBD2. Looked up from germline, CDR1 is MNHEY and CDR2 is SVGAGI. The CDR3 length is 10 residues. Unmatched junction bases numbered 1, after V lost 9 bases and J lost 9 bases. CDR3 in amino acids: CASRGGIQYF. As DNA, the CDR3 is TGTGCCAGTCGGGGGGGCATTCAGTACTTC.

The V call is TRBV6-6, the J call TRBJ1-5; 8 nucleotides line up with TRBD1. Germline CDR1 reads MNHNY; CDR2 reads SVGAGI (reference sequence). With V trimmed by 4 bases and J by 4 bases, 6 bases remained unmatched. The CDR3 spans 15 residues. Written as DNA, the CDR3 is TGTGCCAGCAGTTTTACAGGGGGTTCGAATCAGCCCCAGCATTTT. Protein product: CASSFTGGSNQPQHF.

Written as DNA, the CDR3 is TGTGCCAGCAGCCAAACTGGCGCGAGGACCGGGGAGCTGTTTTTT. Its protein is CASSQTGARTGELFF. This sequence joins TRBV4-2 and TRBJ2-2; no firm D call. The CDR3 covers 15 residues. The germline CDR1 and CDR2 sequences are LGHNA and YNFKEQ. V lost 2 bases to trimming and J lost 5 bases, with 12 bases between them.

This clone was counted a single time. The chain recombines TRBV7-9 with TRBJ2-1; 8 bases match TRBD2. Trimming at V came to 5 bases and at J to 7 bases, leaving 16 bases not matched to a gene. The V gene's germline CDR1 is SEHNR and CDR2 FQNEAQ (reference sequence). The CDR3 is 17 residues long. The DNA of the CDR3 is TGTGCCAGCAGCCAAGGGGAGCGGGGGCTGGTGAGGAATGAGCAGTTCTTC. As protein: CASSQGERGLVRNEQFF.

J is TRBJ2-5 and V is TRBV2; 7 nucleotides line up with TRBD2. V gave up 11 bases and J gave up 0 bases; unmatched junction bases: 6. Germline V lookup: CDR1 SNHLY, CDR2 FYNNEI. The CDR3 loop spans 13 amino acids. This CDR3 is CAGGVGYQETQYF. CDR3 DNA sequence: TGTGCCGGGGGGGTTGGGTACCAAGAGACCCAGTACTTC.

The rearrangement uses TRBV10-3 and TRBJ2-2; 7 nucleotides line up with TRBD1. The CDR3 is 15 residues long. After removal of 5 bases from V and 0 bases from J, the junction contained 3 bases not matched to a gene. Germline V gene sequence: CDR1 ENHRY, CDR2 SYGVKD. For the CDR3, the DNA is TGTGCCATCAGTAGGGGGCAGGCGAACACCGGGGAGCTGTTTTTT. It encodes CAISRGQANTGELFF.

The chain couples TRBV4-3 to TRBJ2-3, with D possibly matching TRBD2 (6 bases). The CDR3 totals 15 residues. The ends were cut back, 2 bases at V and 4 bases at J, with 13 bases in the middle. Germline CDR1 is LGHNA and CDR2 is YSLEER. CDR3 region: CASSQRGGTADTQYF. The CDR3, as DNA: TGCGCCAGCAGCCAAAGGGGCGGGACCGCAGATACGCAGTATTTT.

CDR3 sequence reads: CASSGGQRATTSTDTQYF. In DNA, the CDR3 is TGCGCCAGCAGTGGGGGTCAGCGGGCTACCACTAGCACAGATACGCAGTATTTT. V and J are TRBV5-1 and TRBJ2-3; TRBD2 is a possible D gene (6 bases). Germline V lookup: CDR1 SGHRS, CDR2 YFSETQ. The CDR3 has 18 amino acids. V lost 5 bases and J 0 bases, leaving 22 bases between the germline ends. Full variable domain (missing parts from reference TRBV5-1 and TRBJ2-3): KAGVTQTPRYLIKTRGQQVTLSCSPISGHRSVSWYQQTPGQGLQFLFEYFSETQRNKGNFPGRFSGRQFSNSRSEMNVSTLELGDSALYLCASSGGQRATTSTDTQYFGPGTRLTVL.

The gene calls are TRBV27 and TRBJ2-5; maybe TRBD2 (6 bases). Germline V gene lookup returns CDR1 MNHEY and CDR2 SMNVEV (reference sequence). V lost 6 bases, J lost 7 bases, and 15 bases lay in between. The CDR3 loop spans 13 amino acids. This CDR3 reads CASSGTASGTQYF. As DNA, the CDR3 is TGTGCCAGCAGCGGGACTGCTTCGGGGACCCAGTACTTC.